This T cell receptor (beta chain) derives from a study of T cells in Graves' hyperthyroidism and ophthalmopathy. The source material, RNA transcripts, was used to amplify TCR beta CDR3 regions. Researchers ran a first-round RT-PCR on the TCR CDR3 using the HTBI primer set. Each CDR3 protein gets one entry after TCRdb re-called the multiplex PCR reads with MiXCR. The table records roughly 570,000 distinct CDR3 sequences, just over 45% of them present only once. This clonotype has at least ten counts. The antigen is undetermined. Points from the study as a whole: Onset of ophthalmopathy came a median approximately 6 months after the model predicted it.

The CDR3 loop spans 11 amino acids. The V end lost 3 bases, the J end lost 4 bases, and 6 bases lay between the germline ends. Germline V lookup: CDR1 DFQATT, CDR2 SNEGSKA (reference sequence). Sequencing used peripheral blood or thyroid tissue (not recorded which). The source is a woman aged 18 to 35 with Graves' hyperthyroidism. This sequence joins TRBV20-1 and TRBJ1-2; D is uncertain. The CDR3, as DNA: TGCAGTGCTAGCCCAGCCTATGGCTACACCTTC. Translated, it gives CSASPAYGYTF.